A few counts support the clone carrying this TCR beta chain. Its antigen is not identified. TCRdb reprocessed the RT-PCR reads via MiXCR and lists one record per CDR3 protein. The table has around 750,000 distinct CDR3 sequences, over 20% seen once. These data come from a study of response to subunit inactivated influenza vaccine. Notes on the study in general: Authors suggested each seasonal influenza vaccination recruits few new T cells.

The CDR3 extends over 14 amino acids. In germline, CDR1 is SGHDN, CDR2 FVKESK. The J segment lost 5 bases and the V segment lost 3 bases, leaving 5 bases of the junction unmatched. The V and J genes are TRBV14 and TRBJ2-5; 8 bases match TRBD1. This TCR came from a man over 45 who received an inactivated influenza vaccine. The sample here was PBMCs from blood, taken 5 days after vaccination. Here the CDR3 DNA reads TGTGCCAGCAGCCAGCAGGGGGCCGTGGAGACCCAGTACTTC. It translates to CASSQQGAVETQYF.